The rows below give T cell receptor beta chains drawn from one sample of a study of early T cells in non-severe SARS-CoV-2 infection. Using its own MiXCR run on the 5' RACE reads, TCRdb lists one record per CDR3 protein. The data show more than 50,000 distinct CDR3 sequences, around 13% seen once. Sequenced here: whole blood, sampled at baseline. The receptor set was obtained from an adult who was a healthcare worker with PCR-confirmed SARS-CoV-2 infection or an uninfected control (not recorded which). Each CDR3 is given with its conserved first and last residue. Each record gives: CDR3 protein, CDR3 DNA, J gene, V gene, clone size, D gene. D genes are given only for firm matches. Clone size is not always given. Where it is, it says once, few, many or a class for expanded clones.

CASSVRGGAGNTIYF,TGTGCCAGCAGTGTTCGCGGGGGCGCTGGAAACACCATATATTTT,TRBJ1-3,TRBV12-3/TRBV12-4,.,.
CASSLLDLLDTGELFF,TGTGCCAGCAGTCTACTGGATCTTCTCGACACCGGGGAGCTGTTTTTT,TRBJ2-2,TRBV27,many,.
CASSLEGPTEAFF,TGTGCCAGCAGTTTAGAGGGGCCCACTGAAGCTTTCTTT,TRBJ1-1,TRBV28,.,.
CASSPFAGTGFSSYNEQFF,TGTGCCAGCAGCCCCTTTGCCGGGACAGGGTTCAGCTCCTACAATGAGCAGTTCTTC,TRBJ2-1,TRBV5-6,.,TRBD1
CASSSENLSNQPQHF,TGTGCCAGCAGCTCAGAAAATCTCAGCAATCAGCCCCAGCATTTT,TRBJ1-5,TRBV7-9,.,.
CSARVGGTGYNSPLHF,TGCAGTGCTAGAGTCGGAGGCACAGGTTATAATTCACCCCTCCACTTT,TRBJ1-6,TRBV20-1,.,.
CASSLRAGGNQPQHF,TGTGCCAGCAGCTTAAGGGCAGGGGGGAATCAGCCCCAGCATTTT,TRBJ1-5,TRBV7-8,few,TRBD1
CASRSSYNEQFF,TGTGCCAGCCGTAGCTCCTACAATGAGCAGTTCTTC,TRBJ2-1,TRBV11-3,few,.
CASGRGGHSNQPQHF,TGTGCCAGCGGGAGGGGCGGTCATAGCAATCAGCCCCAGCATTTT,TRBJ1-5,TRBV6-2/TRBV6-3,few,.
CASSADTGFGANVLTF,TGTGCCAGCAGCGCAGATACAGGGTTTGGGGCCAACGTCCTGACTTTC,TRBJ2-6,TRBV9,.,.
CASSPAGGTYEQYF,TGTGCCAGCTCACCGGCTGGCGGGACCTACGAGCAGTACTTC,TRBJ2-7,TRBV18,.,.
CGSSEALQGVEQYF,TGTGGCAGCAGTGAAGCGCTTCAGGGGGTCGAGCAGTACTTC,TRBJ2-7,TRBV2,few,TRBD1
CASSIRTGPYEQYF,TGTGCCAGTAGTATCCGGACAGGGCCCTACGAGCAGTACTTC,TRBJ2-7,TRBV19,medium-sized,TRBD1
CSARDPGGNTIYF,TGCAGTGCTAGAGATCCAGGGGGAAACACCATATATTTT,TRBJ1-3,TRBV20-1,few,.
CATSGQARDEQFF,TGTGCCACCAGCGGACAGGCGAGGGATGAGCAGTTCTTC,TRBJ2-1,TRBV15,few,TRBD1
CASSGAGGTDTQYF,TGCGCCAGCAGCGGAGCGGGGGGCACAGATACGCAGTATTTT,TRBJ2-3,TRBV5-1,few,TRBD2
CATSESGTGHNEQFF,TGTGCCACCAGTGAGAGCGGGACAGGTCACAATGAGCAGTTCTTC,TRBJ2-1,TRBV24-1,many,.
CSAVGQGADYEQYF,TGCAGTGCTGTGGGACAGGGGGCAGACTACGAGCAGTACTTC,TRBJ2-7,TRBV20-1,few,TRBD1
CASSLRGAHEKLFF,TGCGCCAGCAGCTTGAGGGGGGCGCATGAAAAACTGTTTTTT,TRBJ1-4,TRBV5-1,many,.
CASSRYLLDRASSYEQYF,TGTGCCAGCAGTCGCTACCTACTCGACAGGGCGAGCTCCTACGAGCAGTACTTC,TRBJ2-7,TRBV12-3/TRBV12-4,.,TRBD1
CASSPYLDLGKQYF,TGTGCCAGCAGCCCTTACTTAGACCTCGGGAAGCAGTACTTC,TRBJ2-7,TRBV3-1,few,.
CASSWAGTGSHEQYF,TGTGCCAGCAGTTGGGCCGGGACAGGGTCCCACGAGCAGTACTTC,TRBJ2-7,TRBV27,.,TRBD1
CASSDRASSYNEQFF,TGCGCCAGCAGCGACAGGGCCAGCTCCTACAATGAGCAGTTCTTC,TRBJ2-1,TRBV5-1,many,TRBD1
CSEGQGGTDTQYF,TGCAGCGAAGGACAGGGGGGGACAGATACGCAGTATTTT,TRBJ2-3,TRBV29-1,.,TRBD1
CSVVDRDQETQYF,TGCAGCGTTGTGGACAGGGACCAAGAGACCCAGTACTTC,TRBJ2-5,TRBV29-1,.,TRBD1
CASSFSRQGFYEQYF,TGTGCCAGCAGCTTCTCGAGACAGGGTTTCTACGAGCAGTACTTC,TRBJ2-7,TRBV5-6,few,TRBD1
CASSWKGEEQYF,TGTGCCAGCAGCTGGAAAGGGGAAGAGCAGTACTTC,TRBJ2-7,TRBV7-9,.,.
CASSQGTGGRTYEQYF,TGCGCCAGCAGCCAAGGGACAGGGGGACGGACCTACGAGCAGTACTTC,TRBJ2-7,TRBV4-3,many,TRBD1
CASSTRQELNYGYTF,TGTGCCAGCAGTACCCGACAGGAGCTTAACTATGGCTACACCTTC,TRBJ1-2,TRBV6-6,.,.
CSAQKAAGGANVLTF,TGCAGTGCCCAGAAGGCGGCTGGTGGGGCCAACGTCCTGACTTTC,TRBJ2-6,TRBV20-1,many,.
CATADRRNYGYTF,TGTGCCACCGCTGACAGGCGCAACTATGGCTACACCTTC,TRBJ1-2,TRBV24-1,many,.
CASSVRQGSYEQYF,TGTGCCAGTAGTGTGCGACAGGGCAGCTACGAGCAGTACTTC,TRBJ2-7,TRBV19,few,TRBD1
CASSEIRGRFNEQFF,TGTGCCAGCAGTGAGATCAGGGGGCGTTTTAATGAGCAGTTCTTC,TRBJ2-1,TRBV2,many,TRBD1
CASSLASGDGNTIYF,TGTGCCAGCAGCTTAGCTTCAGGGGACGGAAACACCATATATTTT,TRBJ1-3,TRBV7-9,.,.
CSAPDMNTEAFF,TGCAGTGCTCCGGACATGAACACTGAAGCTTTCTTT,TRBJ1-1,TRBV20-1,many,.
CSVFVRDRVNEQYF,TGCAGCGTGTTTGTCCGGGACAGGGTTAACGAGCAGTACTTC,TRBJ2-7,TRBV29-1,many,TRBD1
CASSQETPRLADPYEQYF,TGCGCCAGCAGCCAAGAAACTCCACGGCTAGCGGACCCCTACGAGCAGTACTTC,TRBJ2-7,TRBV4-3,.,TRBD2
CASSQGPLGSYNEQFF,TGTGCCAGCAGCCAAGGTCCTCTAGGCTCCTACAATGAGCAGTTCTTC,TRBJ2-1,TRBV7-2,many,.
CASRPPAANTYNEQFF,TGCGCCAGCAGGCCCCCAGCGGCAAATACCTACAATGAGCAGTTCTTC,TRBJ2-1,TRBV5-1,once,.
CASSPGGGGSYEQYF,TGTGCCAGCAGCCCAGGTGGTGGTGGATCCTACGAGCAGTACTTC,TRBJ2-7,TRBV4-2,.,.
CASSEFNIQYF,TGTGCCAGCAGCGAGTTTAACATTCAGTACTTC,TRBJ2-4,TRBV6-1,many,.
CSVESHGGQSDTQYF,TGCAGCGTTGAATCCCATGGGGGGCAGTCAGATACGCAGTATTTT,TRBJ2-3,TRBV29-1,many,.
CASSTGTRDTQYF,TGTGCCAGCAGCACAGGGACGAGGGATACGCAGTATTTT,TRBJ2-3,TRBV11-2,.,.
CSALGLYEQYF,TGCAGTGCTCTGGGCCTTTACGAGCAGTACTTC,TRBJ2-7,TRBV20-1,.,.
CASSLSRANTEAFF,TGTGCCAGCAGCTTAAGCAGGGCTAACACTGAAGCCTTCTTT,TRBJ1-1,TRBV7-9,few,.
CASSPEGRYTDTQYF,TGCGCCAGCAGCCCGGAGGGGCGTTACACAGATACGCAGTATTTT,TRBJ2-3,TRBV4-1,few,.
CASSLVIRTGGAEQYF,TGTGCCAGCAGCTTGGTGATCAGGACAGGGGGCGCCGAGCAGTACTTC,TRBJ2-7,TRBV5-6,few,TRBD1
CATSPGTLLNIQYF,TGTGCCACCAGTCCCGGGACATTGTTGAACATTCAGTACTTC,TRBJ2-4,TRBV24-1,.,.
CSASVVAGGPGELFF,TGCAGTGCTAGCGTGGTAGCGGGGGGGCCCGGGGAGCTGTTTTTT,TRBJ2-2,TRBV20-1,.,TRBD2